Below are 5 T cell receptor delta chains sequenced from a single sample in a study of γδ T cells in repeated Plasmodium falciparum infection. TCRdb reanalysed the multiplex PCR reads via CATT. The sample yields 70,000 to 95,000 delta-chain clones, almost 1.5% seen once. Bulk repertoires came from Vgamma9/Vdelta2+ or Vdelta2-negative gammadelta T cells flow-sorted from PBMC. The sample was gamma-delta T cells from blood. These receptors originate from a pool of human donors (malaria-infected and uninfected, not separated).

This clone occurred many times. The rearrangement uses TRDV1 and TRDJ1, with 7 nucleotides matching TRDD3. CDR3 length equals 17 residues. Trimming took 2 bases from V and 5 from J; bases not matched to a gene: 14. Germline CDR1 and CDR2: TSWWSYY and QGS. CDR3 coding DNA: TGTGCTCTTGGGGAAAAGATGTTCACCCCACTGGGGGATAAACTCATCTTT. Encoded protein: CALGEKMFTPLGDKLIF.

This clone appeared a few times. One base separates it from a far larger clone, so it is likely a read error. Within the sample, other DNA sequences also encode this same CDR3. The genes are TRDV2 and TRDJ1; 9 nucleotides line up with TRDD3. The J gene comes from matching the DNA to germline here; TCRdb lacks it. V shed 4 bases, J shed 0 bases, and the junction held 38 bases outside the gene matches. The CDR3 runs 26 residues. Germline assignment: CDR1 GEAIGNYY and CDR2 EKD. As DNA, the CDR3 is TGTGCCTGTGATACCAACTTCAATCGAACGCATCCTAAAGGACTGGGGGACTGGGGGTACACCGATAAACTCATCTTT. It is translated as CACDTNFNRTHPKGLGDWGYTDKLIF.

This clone has just a few counts. Since a far larger clone is one base different, this is likely a read error. The sample holds other DNA sequences that translate to the same CDR3. The chain joins TRDV2 to TRDJ2; 11 bases map to TRDD3. Since TCRdb gives no J gene, matching the DNA to germline was used here to assign it. The CDR3 contains 17 residues. Per germline, CDR1 GEAIGNYY and CDR2 EKD. After removal of 1 base from V and 4 bases from J, the junction contained 7 bases not matched to a gene. As DNA, the CDR3 is TGTGCCTGTGACACGGAGTGGGGGATACGAGAGACAGCACAACTCTTCTTT. Its protein is CACDTEWGIRETAQLFF.

A note on this clone: This DNA translates differently at residue 3 from the TCRdb protein, which is that of a much larger clone; a read error is likely, and the protein shown is the DNA's own translation. The V gene is TRDV2, the J gene TRDJ1; 9 positions agree with TRDD3. CDR3 length equals 15 residues. Looked up from germline, CDR1 is GEAIGNYY and CDR2 is EKD. This CDR3 reads CAGDDLGDAGYKLIF. The CDR3 DNA reads TGTGCCGGTGACGACCTGGGGGATGCGGGCTATAAACTCATCTTT.

In its sample, this clone was seen many times. The V and J genes are TRDV1 and TRDJ1, with a possible D match to TRDD3 (5 bases). The V gene's germline CDR1 is TSWWSYY and CDR2 QGS. The germline V and J ends were trimmed by 2 bases and 0 bases, with 22 bases remaining between them. CDR3 length: 19 amino acids. DNA of the CDR3: TGTGCTCTTGGGGAAGAGGGGACACCCCCGTACTGTCACACCGATAAACTCATCTTT. It is translated as CALGEEGTPPYCHTDKLIF.